This TCR beta chain was recovered during a study of glioma-infiltrating T cells. V trimming: 5 bases; J trimming: 4 bases; junction bases outside the gene matches: 8. CDR1 is MNHEY and CDR2 is SMNVEV in the germline V gene (reference sequence). This CDR3 contains 15 residues. Using RNA template, CDR3s of TCR alpha and beta were amplified with iRepertoire arm-PCR. TCRdb analysed the multiplex PCR reads with MiXCR anew, one entry per CDR3 protein. The top ten hold about 12% of the sample, which has more than 300,000 distinct CDR3 sequences, around 38% seen once. This clonotype has at least ten counts. Sequenced: glioma tissue, nonneoplastic brain tissue, or PBMCs (not recorded which). J is TRBJ2-1 and V is TRBV27; 7 bases fit TRBD1. This clonotype originated in a human donor with low-grade glioma or glioblastoma, undergoing nonglioma brain surgery, or in good health (not recorded which). CDR3 region: CASSLGTGQYNEQFF. The CDR3 nucleotides are TGTGCCAGCAGTCTGGGCACGGGACAGTACAATGAGCAGTTCTTC.